This T cell receptor beta chain emerged from a study of human T cells and chemical hapten exposure. Study-wide context: Alopecia universalis, totalis or areata was present in patients who were mostly female.

Germline loops: CDR1 MNHEY, CDR2 SMNVEV (reference sequence). The CDR3 is 18 residues long. Trimming at V came to 3 bases and at J to 0 bases, leaving 8 bases not matched to a gene. This clonotype came up a few times. Its target is unknown. Time point given: pre-sensitization, week 0. Sample treatment: therapeutic diphenylcyclopropenone sensitization with weekly scalp DPC. Blood was collected ahead of every patch test applied. Findings and limits, study-wide: Expanded TCRs produced significantly more large CDR3 similarity clusters than controls did.

MiXCR, applied by TCRdb to the RACE reads, yields one record per CDR3 protein. The table lists some 84,000 distinct CDR3 sequences, 7.5% to 9.5% of them singletons. This clonotype was sampled from a man in his forties or fifties with alopecia areata. Some clones in this sample may be carry-over from other donors' samples. The V and J genes are TRBV27 and TRBJ2-6, with 7 bases fitting TRBD1. Specimen: whole blood, collected in connection with sensitization to the hapten diphenylcyclopropenone (DPC). The CDR3 protein is CASSFNEGAISGANVLTF. Written as DNA, the CDR3 is TGTGCCAGCAGTTTTAATGAGGGGGCAATCTCTGGGGCCAACGTCCTGACTTTC.